This T cell receptor beta chain appears in the sequencing data of a study of cytomegalovirus exposure and HLA in healthy donors. Study observations and caveats: Among TCR beta chains, those listed as cytomegalovirus-associated numbered approximately 150.

The V gene end was trimmed by 4 bases and the J gene end by 2 bases; junction bases not matched to a gene: 9. CDR3 length: 16 amino acids. CDR1 is SNHLY and CDR2 is FYNNEI in the germline V gene. This clone was detected once. The antigen is unknown. PCR involved 60 Vbeta and 13 Jbeta primers. Repertoires were generated with immunoSEQ multiplex PCR, while TCRdb's copy carries only in-frame clones and drops some. The sample lists around 160,000 clones; about 74% were seen once. The sequence came from a man aged 40-55 years in good health and CMV-seropositive. The V call is TRBV2, the J call TRBJ2-7; 9 bases fit TRBD2. What was sequenced was PBMCs. Written as DNA, the CDR3 is TGTGCCAGCAGTGCACCCCACGCGGGAGGGCCCTACGAGCAGTACTTC. This translates into CASSAPHAGGPYEQYF.